The 25 T cell receptor beta chains listed next were all sequenced from one sample in a study of OX40 agonist ivuxolimab in advanced cancers. Libraries came from the immunoSEQ multiplex PCR assay. As stored in TCRdb, this immuneACCESS dataset retains in-frame rearrangements with V and J assigned. A fraction of the clones does not appear; measured against another copy, unresolved V genes explain less than half of the discrepancy, and the remainder lacks a known reason. This sample comprises about 85,000 clones, 70% to 90% of them detected only once. Less than 2% of the sample is held by the ten biggest clonotypes. This sample comprised CD4+ or CD8+ T cells sorted from blood, obtained in a trial of the OX40 agonist ivuxolimab. Receptors originate from an adult with an advanced solid tumor such as melanoma, head and neck, liver or kidney cancer.

This chain uses TRBV27 with TRBJ1-4, with D possibly TRBD1 on 6 matching bases. V lost 3 bases and J 5 bases, leaving 10 bases between the germline ends. The germline gives CDR1 MNHEY, CDR2 SMNVEV (reference sequence). This CDR3 contains 14 residues. The CDR3 spells CASSFGRGNEKLFF. The CDR3 DNA reads as TGTGCCAGCAGTTTTGGCAGGGGAAATGAAAAACTGTTTTTT.

CDR3 in DNA: TGTGCCAGCAGTTTAACGCCAGGGGATAATTCACCCCTCCACTTT. Protein sequence: CASSLTPGDNSPLHF. The rearrangement links TRBV27 to TRBJ1-6; maybe TRBD1 (6 bases). CDR3 length: 15 residues. Between the trimmed V and J ends, which lost 2 bases and 5 bases, there was a span of 10 bases. Per germline, CDR1 MNHEY and CDR2 SMNVEV (reference sequence).

This clone was seen just once. The chain joins TRBV28 to TRBJ2-7; 7 nucleotides agree with TRBD1. This CDR3 has 17 amino acids. CDR1 and CDR2 (germline): MDHEN, SYDVKM. V lost 6 bases to trimming and J lost 0 bases; unmatched junction nucleotides: 14. The CDR3 reads CASRTQNTGDSSYEQYF. CDR3 sequence (DNA): TGTGCCAGCAGAACTCAGAATACAGGGGATTCCTCCTACGAGCAGTACTTC.

This clone came up a few times. The chain uses TRBV10-3 and TRBJ1-1; D is ambiguous. The length of the CDR3 is 13 residues. Germline values: CDR1 ENHRY, CDR2 SYGVKD. V was cut by 4 bases and J by 0 bases, with 6 bases left in between. CDR3 in DNA: TGTGCCATCAGTGGGGTCCTGAACACTGAAGCTTTCTTT. The encoded protein is CAISGVLNTEAFF.

The rearrangement uses TRBV5-1 and TRBJ2-3, with D tentatively TRBD1 (6 bases). Trimming left V 4 bases short and J 1 base short, with 10 bases between. CDR3 size: 14 residues. Looked up from germline, CDR1 is SGHRS and CDR2 is YFSETQ. The CDR3 nucleotides read TGCGCCAGCAGCCCGGGACACCGCACAGATACGCAGTATTTT. Amino acids: CASSPGHRTDTQYF.

The CDR3, as DNA: TGTGCCAGCAGTGAGTGGGGGAGCATCAATGAGCAGTTCTTC. Protein product: CASSEWGSINEQFF. V usage is TRBV2 and J usage is TRBJ2-1; the D call may be TRBD1 or TRBD2 (5 bases each). This CDR3 is built from 14 residues. The V end lost 3 bases, the J end lost 6 bases, and 12 bases lay between the germline ends. Per germline, CDR1 SNHLY and CDR2 FYNNEI.

The J gene is TRBJ1-2, the V gene TRBV27, with 10 positions matching TRBD1. This CDR3 comprises 15 residues. The junction had 9 bases not matched to a gene; V was cut back by 4 bases and J by 7 bases. CDR1 is MNHEY and CDR2 is SMNVEV in the germline V gene (reference sequence). Here the CDR3 reads CASSSAGTGVGGYTF. CDR3 nucleotides: TGTGCCAGCAGTTCAGCCGGGACAGGGGTAGGTGGCTACACCTTC.

The chain combines TRBV6-1 with TRBJ1-5; D perhaps matches TRBD1 (6 bases). Germline V gene data show CDR1 as MNHNS and CDR2 as SASEGT. Trimming cost V 0 bases and J 1 base, with 22 bases left between them. The CDR3 length is 20 residues. The DNA of the CDR3 is TGTGCCAGCAGTGAAGCGTTCAGGGGTACCAAATGGGGCAGCAATCAGCCCCAGCATTTT. It translates to CASSEAFRGTKWGSNQPQHF.

This chain joins TRBV9 and TRBJ2-3, with 12 bases that match TRBD2. This CDR3 comprises 20 residues. V shed 0 bases, J shed 5 bases, and the junction held 16 bases outside the gene matches. Germline CDR1 and CDR2: SGDLS and YYNGEE. This CDR3 is CASSVGPTSGGSLSVDTQYF. The CDR3 DNA sequence: TGTGCCAGCAGCGTAGGACCCACTAGCGGGGGGAGCCTCTCGGTAGATACGCAGTATTTT.

The chain couples TRBV7-2 to TRBJ2-3; 8 bases agree with TRBD1. Germline trimming cut 1 base from V and 13 bases from J; bases unmatched to any gene: 10. The germline V gene encodes CDR1 SGHTA and CDR2 FQGNSA. The CDR3 spans 14 residues. The CDR3 DNA sequence: TGTGCCAGCAGCTTAGAAACCCAGAGGACAGGGAAGTATTTT. Its protein product is CASSLETQRTGKYF.

The rearrangement uses TRBV28 and TRBJ2-1; TRBD2 agrees at 13 bases. CDR3 length: 17 amino acids. CDR1 is MDHEN, CDR2 SYDVKM, per germline. Trimming cost V 6 bases and J 2 bases; bases outside gene matches: 7. The chain's CDR3 is CASSAVLAGGPYNEQFF. Written as DNA, the CDR3 is TGTGCCAGCAGCGCCGTACTAGCGGGGGGGCCCTACAATGAGCAGTTCTTC.

This chain connects TRBV15 to TRBJ1-5, with D perhaps matching TRBD1 (5 bases). V shed 0 bases and J shed 5 bases, with 17 bases lying between them. CDR3 length equals 17 residues. Germline V gene data show CDR1 as LNHNV and CDR2 as YYDKDF (reference sequence). The CDR3 DNA follows: TGTGCCACCAGCAGAGATCATTGGGGCCAGGGCCATCAGCCCCAGCATTTT. This encodes CATSRDHWGQGHQPQHF. Using reference TRBV15 and TRBJ1-5 for the parts outside the CDR3, the full variable domain is DAMVIQNPRYQVTQFGKPVTLSCSQTLNHNVMYWYQQKSSQAPKLLFHYYDKDFNNEADTPDNFQSRRPNTSFCFLDIRSPGLGDTAMYLCATSRDHWGQGHQPQHFGDGTRLSIL.

This clone was picked up one time. The chain couples TRBV9 to TRBJ2-5; TRBD2 matches at 9 bases. This CDR3 is built from 14 residues. Looked up from germline, CDR1 is SGDLS and CDR2 is YYNGEE. The J segment lost 6 bases and the V segment lost 3 bases, leaving 6 bases of the junction unmatched. Here the CDR3 reads CASSATSGLQTQYF. In nucleotides, the CDR3 is TGTGCCAGCAGCGCGACTAGCGGCTTGCAGACCCAGTACTTC.

This chain connects TRBV5-1 to TRBJ2-1, with 7 bases that match TRBD1. This CDR3 region has 15 residues. The V segment lost 6 bases and the J segment 4 bases; nucleotides outside the gene matches: 10. Looked up from germline, CDR1 is SGHRS and CDR2 is YFSETQ. DNA for the CDR3: TGCGCCAGCACCAGTCTCGGGACAGCATACAATGAGCAGTTCTTC. This translates into CASTSLGTAYNEQFF.

The rearrangement joins TRBV7-3 to TRBJ1-1, with a tentative D call TRBD1 (5 bases). This CDR3 contains 15 residues. Per germline, CDR1 SGHTA and CDR2 FQGTGA. Trimming pared 1 base from V and 1 base from J, leaving 10 bases between. The CDR3 nucleotides read TGTGCCAGCAGCTTAAGAACCGGGACGAACACTGAAGCTTTCTTT. Its translation: CASSLRTGTNTEAFF.

This clone was observed a single time. The V gene is TRBV7-2, the J gene TRBJ2-7; D uncertain. CDR1 SGHTA and CDR2 FQGNSA come from the germline V gene. Trimming pared 1 base from V and 5 bases from J, leaving 12 bases between. The CDR3 is made up of 14 amino acids. The CDR3: CASSLVPVFNEQYF. CDR3 coding DNA: TGTGCCAGCAGCTTAGTACCCGTGTTCAACGAGCAGTACTTC.

V is TRBV18 and J is TRBJ2-5, with 7 bases lining up with TRBD1. CDR1 is KGHSH, CDR2 LQKENI, per germline. The CDR3 sequence is 16 residues long. V was clipped by 2 bases and J by 2 bases; unmatched bases: 8. CDR3 protein: CASSPMNDRDQETQYF. CDR3 DNA sequence: TGTGCCAGCTCACCAATGAACGACAGGGATCAAGAGACCCAGTACTTC.

This chain joins TRBV9 and TRBJ2-2; 11 bases line up with TRBD1. The germline CDR1 and CDR2 sequences are SGDLS and YYNGEE. V lost 4 bases, J lost 5 bases, and 10 bases stayed unmatched. The CDR3 contains 17 residues. CDR3 bases: TGTGCCAGCAGCCCCCGGCCCGGGACAGGGGGGACCGGGGAGCTGTTTTTT. Amino acids: CASSPRPGTGGTGELFF.

This clone showed up just once. The chain has TRBV4-3 and TRBJ1-1; the match to TRBD1 covers 9 bases. The CDR3 length is 15 residues. Per the germline V gene, CDR1 is LGHNA and CDR2 is YSLEER. V was pared by 2 bases and J by 1 base, with 2 bases of the junction left unmatched. CDR3 amino acids: CASSQRGQGNTEAFF. The CDR3 nucleotides are TGCGCCAGCAGCCAAAGGGGACAGGGGAACACTGAAGCTTTCTTT.

The rearrangement uses TRBV6-1 and TRBJ2-7, with D maybe TRBD1 (8 bases). CDR1 MNHNS and CDR2 SASEGT come from the germline V gene. V was clipped by 4 bases and J by 8 bases, with 15 bases between them. The CDR3 runs to 13 residues. The CDR3 reads CASSVEQGGKQYF. The DNA of the CDR3 is TGTGCCAGCAGTGTGGAACAGGGGGGGAAGCAGTACTTC.

The chain combines TRBV4-3 with TRBJ2-1, with D unclear. Deletions cut 0 bases from V and 3 bases from J, with 12 bases between. The germline gives CDR1 LGHNA, CDR2 YSLEER. The CDR3 is 16 residues long. DNA of the CDR3: TGCGCCAGCAGCCAAGACTCCTCGGGTTACTACAATGAGCAGTTCTTC. It specifies CASSQDSSGYYNEQFF.

The CDR3 DNA is TGCGCCAGCAGTCGGACAGGGGTGGACGAGACCCAGTACTTC. It specifies CASSRTGVDETQYF. The chain combines TRBV10-2 with TRBJ2-5, with 9 bases matching TRBD1. J was trimmed by 5 bases and V by 5 bases; bases with no gene match: 6. CDR3 length: 14 amino acids. Germline lookup yields CDR1 WSHSY and CDR2 SAAADI.

This clone occurred once. The chain links TRBV7-2 to TRBJ1-6; D may be TRBD1 (5 bases). The CDR3 is 13 residues long. Germline-derived CDR1 and CDR2 are SGHTA and FQGNSA. Trimming took off 3 bases at V and 6 bases at J, with 6 bases between the two ends. The CDR3 protein is CASSLGRNSPLHF. The CDR3 nucleotides read TGTGCCAGCAGCTTGGGACGTAATTCACCCCTCCACTTT.

This rearrangement joins TRBV30 to TRBJ2-1; TRBD2 matches at 13 bases. Germline V CDR1 and CDR2: GTSNPN, SVGIG (reference sequence). The CDR3 extends over 15 amino acids. The V segment lost 1 base and the J segment 8 bases; nucleotides outside the gene matches: 5. The CDR3 DNA reads as TGTGCCTGGAGTGGGGGACTAGCGGGGTTGGATGAGCAGTTCTTC. This codes for CAWSGGLAGLDEQFF.

This sequence joins TRBV9 and TRBJ2-2, with a weak D call TRBD1 (5 bases). The CDR3 contains 14 residues. The germline CDR1 and CDR2 sequences are SGDLS and YYNGEE. V gave up 2 bases and J gave up 7 bases, with 12 bases separating them. CDR3 region: CASSVERGVGELFF. The CDR3 nucleotides are TGTGCCAGCAGCGTTGAAAGGGGTGTCGGGGAGCTGTTTTTT.